The rows below give T cell receptor beta chains drawn from one sample of a study of human T cells and chemical hapten exposure. Via MiXCR, TCRdb re-called the RACE reads, giving one row per CDR3 protein. The sample holds approximately 110,000 distinct CDR3 sequences, more than 7% seen once. The specimen was whole blood, collected in connection with sensitization to the hapten diphenylcyclopropenone (DPC). The origin of the receptors is a woman in her 40s with alopecia areata. Some clones in this sample may be carry-over from other donors' samples. CDR3s include the opening cysteine and the closing phenylalanine or tryptophan. Expanded clones are given a class, and other clones once, few, many or no size at all.

V gene	J gene	clone size	CDR3 protein
TRBV10-3	TRBJ2-2	many	CAISGEGVGDSGELFF
TRBV6-6	TRBJ2-3	.	CASSPGPGTSRVTDTQYF
TRBV5-1	TRBJ1-2	few	CASSLAGASGYTF
TRBV5-1	TRBJ1-4	many	CASSFGDRSTEKLFF
TRBV19	TRBJ1-2	many	CYRRGMPHNYGYTF
TRBV29-1	TRBJ1-2	.	CSVTVSYGYTF
TRBV14	TRBJ2-2	many	CASSQDRNNRYTGELFF
TRBV6-1	TRBJ1-1	many	CASRETRWGAEAFF
TRBV7-3	TRBJ2-3	many	CASSSQPEDTQYF
TRBV6-2/TRBV6-3	TRBJ2-7	many	CASILTGGSSYEQYF
TRBV6-2/TRBV6-3	TRBJ2-7	few	CASSYTAGGPYEQYF
TRBV7-2	TRBJ2-3	.	CASSPPPGPRTDTQYF
TRBV7-8	TRBJ2-2	many	CASSLTTGELFF
TRBV2	TRBJ2-2	.	CASTRTGVRELFF
TRBV7-2	TRBJ1-6	.	CASSLQSSSYNSPLHF
TRBV7-9	TRBJ1-5	many	CASSLHSANQPQHF
TRBV4-3	TRBJ1-2	many	CASSQDLNYGYTF
TRBV19	TRBJ1-5	few	CASSIDNRNSNQPQHF
TRBV12-3/TRBV12-4	TRBJ2-7	few	CASSSARLNEQYF
TRBV4-3	TRBJ2-3	many	CASSPGLTGTDTQYF
TRBV4-3	TRBJ1-6	.	CASSLDGGASPLHF
TRBV18	TRBJ1-2	.	CASSPSGLKGYTF
TRBV7-2	TRBJ1-1	.	CASSLGFNTEAFF
TRBV30	TRBJ2-7	.	CAWRPTNAYEQYF
TRBV5-5	TRBJ1-1	few	CASSLESRENTEAFF
TRBV23-1	TRBJ1-4	many	CASSQSMTGWGPVLAIILEKLFF
TRBV11-3	TRBJ2-1	.	CASRGQGDNEQFF
TRBV12-3/TRBV12-4	TRBJ1-1	many	CASSARQGRATEAFF
TRBV12-3/TRBV12-4	TRBJ2-2	many	CASSPTSGVVGELFF
TRBV7-2	TRBJ1-4	few	CASSLDKGQINEKLFF
TRBV28	TRBJ2-3	.	CASNKLGTDTQYF
TRBV18	TRBJ1-1	many	CASSPRQGKTTEAFF
TRBV4-3	TRBJ2-7	few	CASSQAPSADEQYF
TRBV27	TRBJ1-5	few	CASSSHRPGNQPQHF
TRBV29-1	TRBJ1-1	.	CSVRTGRTEAFF
TRBV11-2	TRBJ2-2	.	CASSLAGGTTGELFF
TRBV5-4	TRBJ1-2	many	CASSLVYLGTDYGYTF
TRBV11-2	TRBJ2-2	many	CASSFTSGRTNTGELFF
TRBV2	TRBJ2-5	.	CASNASPGQGATQYF
TRBV20-1	TRBJ2-7	few	CSASGIGLHEQYF
TRBV4-1	TRBJ1-5	few	CASSRIGAQPQHF